The 2 T cell receptor beta chains listed next were all sequenced from one sample in a study of shared T cell receptors in the human thymus. Measured with immunoSEQ multiplex PCR; TCRdb has only the in-frame clones, and not every one. The sample has hundreds of thousands of clones; just under 95% are singletons. The sample comprised thymocytes. These receptors were collected from a human donor.

A single count supports this clone. DNA of the CDR3: TGCAGCGTTGAAGGACTAGCGGGAGCCCCCGAGCAGTACTTC. It codes for CSVEGLAGAPEQYF. The genes are TRBV29-1 and TRBJ2-7, with 12 bases fitting TRBD2. This CDR3 spans 14 amino acids. Looked up from germline, CDR1 is SQVTM and CDR2 is ANQGSEA. After removal of 1 base from V and 6 bases from J, the junction contained 4 bases not matched to a gene.

The chain uses TRBV27 and TRBJ1-1; D possibly corresponds to TRBD1 (6 bases). V dropped 0 bases and J dropped 4 bases, with 12 bases sitting between them. The CDR3 contains 15 residues. From germline, CDR1 is MNHEY and CDR2 SMNVEV (reference sequence). CDR3 protein: CASSLSQGLTTEAFF. For the CDR3, the DNA is TGTGCCAGCAGTTTATCACAGGGCCTGACCACTGAAGCTTTCTTT.